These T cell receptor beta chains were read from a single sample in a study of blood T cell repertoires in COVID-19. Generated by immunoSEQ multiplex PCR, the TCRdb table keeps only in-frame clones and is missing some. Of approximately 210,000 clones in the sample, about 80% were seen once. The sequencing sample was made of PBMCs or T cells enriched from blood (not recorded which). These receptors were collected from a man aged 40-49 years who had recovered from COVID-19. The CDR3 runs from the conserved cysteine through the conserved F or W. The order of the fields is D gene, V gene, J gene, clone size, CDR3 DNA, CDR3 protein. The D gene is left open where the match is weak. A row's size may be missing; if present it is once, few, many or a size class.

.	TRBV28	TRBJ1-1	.	TGTGCCAGCAGTTTACCCTCGGATCTCAGGAGGCCTGAAGCTTTCTTT	CASSLPSDLRRPEAFF
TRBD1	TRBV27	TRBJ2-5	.	TGTGCCAGCAGTCTCGACAGGGAAGAGACCCAGTACTTC	CASSLDREETQYF
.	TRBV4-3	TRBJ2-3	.	TGCGCCAGCAGCCCAGGACTCGGCGGGGAGGATACGCAGTATTTT	CASSPGLGGEDTQYF
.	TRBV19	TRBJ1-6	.	TGTGCCAGTAGTCCCACTCGTAATTCACCCCTCCACTTT	CASSPTRNSPLHF
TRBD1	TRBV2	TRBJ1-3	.	TGTGCCAGCAGCGAGAGGACAGGGAGAAACACCATATATTTT	CASSERTGRNTIYF
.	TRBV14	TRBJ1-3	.	TGTGCCAGCAGCCAAGACCGTCGTCCTATTGATAGCTCTGGAAACACCATATATTTT	CASSQDRRPIDSSGNTIYF
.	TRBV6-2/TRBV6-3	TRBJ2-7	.	TGTGCCAGCAGCTCCCCCCGGCAGGGCACCTACGAGCAGTACTTC	CASSSPRQGTYEQYF
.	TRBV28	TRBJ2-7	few	TGTGCCAGCAGTACAGGGTTCCCCTTCTCCTACGAGCAGTACTTC	CASSTGFPFSYEQYF
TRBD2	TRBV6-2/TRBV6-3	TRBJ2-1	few	TGTGCCAGCAGCCTCGGGCTAGCGGTCTACAATGAGCAGTTCTTC	CASSLGLAVYNEQFF
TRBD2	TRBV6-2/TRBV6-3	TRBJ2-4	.	TGTGCCAGCAGCCACCGAGGGCGGGGGGTACCAACCTCAAACATTCAGTACTTC	CASSHRGRGVPTSNIQYF
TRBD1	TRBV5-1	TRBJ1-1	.	TGCGCCAGCAGCCAGGGACAGGGGGCTAGGGTGAACACTGAAGCTTTCTTT	CASSQGQGARVNTEAFF
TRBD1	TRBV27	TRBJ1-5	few	TGTGCCAGCAGTTTCCTACAGGGGAATCAGCCCCAGCATTTT	CASSFLQGNQPQHF
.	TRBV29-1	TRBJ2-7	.	TGCAGCGCCGAACAGGACAGCTCCTACGAGCAGTACTTC	CSAEQDSSYEQYF
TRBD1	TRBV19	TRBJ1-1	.	TGTGCCAGTATCCCTCACTCGACAGGGGTGGGCACTGAAGCTTTCTTT	CASIPHSTGVGTEAFF
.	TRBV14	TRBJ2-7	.	TGTGCCAGCAGCCAAGGTCGCAGCTCCTACGAGCAGTACTTC	CASSQGRSSYEQYF
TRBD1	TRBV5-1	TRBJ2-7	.	TGCGCCAGCAGCTTGGGAGGACAGGGGACAGCCTACGAGCAGTACTTC	CASSLGGQGTAYEQYF
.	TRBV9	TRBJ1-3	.	TGTGCCAGCAGCGTAGATCCAGCGACGTACTCTGGAAACACCATATATTTT	CASSVDPATYSGNTIYF
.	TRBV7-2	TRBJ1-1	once	TGTGCCAGCAGCTCCCACAGGGAGAACACTGAAGCTTTCTTT	CASSSHRENTEAFF
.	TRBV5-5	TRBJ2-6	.	TGTGCCAGCAGCCAGCTAGGACAGACTTCTGGGGCCAACGTCCTGACTTTC	CASSQLGQTSGANVLTF
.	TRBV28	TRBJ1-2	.	TGTGCCAGCAGTCCCCCCCGGGGGGGCTACACCTTC	CASSPPRGGYTF
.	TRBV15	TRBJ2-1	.	TGTGCCACCAGCAGAAATGACGGCGGCGGGGAGTTCTTC	CATSRNDGGGEFF
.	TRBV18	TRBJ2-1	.	TGTGCCAGCTCACCAGAGGGAGTCGGGAATGAGCAGTTCTTC	CASSPEGVGNEQFF
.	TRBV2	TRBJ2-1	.	TGTGCCAGCAGTGAGGGGCTAGCGAACCTCCCCTTCGAGCAGTTCTTC	CASSEGLANLPFEQFF
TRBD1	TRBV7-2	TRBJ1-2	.	TGTGCCAGCAGCTTAGTGTGGACAGGGGGCGGCTACACCTTC	CASSLVWTGGGYTF
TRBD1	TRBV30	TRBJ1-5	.	TGTGCCTGGAGTACACAGGGGCCTCGACCCCAGCATTTT	CAWSTQGPRPQHF
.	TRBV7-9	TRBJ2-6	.	TGTGCCAGCAGTCATGGAGGACGGGACTTATCTGGGGCCAACGTCCTGACTTTC	CASSHGGRDLSGANVLTF
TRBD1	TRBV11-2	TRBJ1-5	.	TGTGCCAGCAGCTTAGCAGGGGGACAGCCCCAGCATTTT	CASSLAGGQPQHF
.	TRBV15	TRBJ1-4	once	TGTGCCACCAGCAGGGCCGCGGGGGAAAAACTGTTTTTT	CATSRAAGEKLFF
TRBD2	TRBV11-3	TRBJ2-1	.	TGTGCCAGCAGCCCGGGACTAGCTTACAATGAGCAGTTCTTC	CASSPGLAYNEQFF
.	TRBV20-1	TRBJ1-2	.	TGCAGTGCTAGTCGGGGGGCTATCTATGGCTACACCTTC	CSASRGAIYGYTF
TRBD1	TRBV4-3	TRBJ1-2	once	TGCGCCAGCAGCCAAGAGGGTTTTGGACAGGGAAATGGCTACACCTTC	CASSQEGFGQGNGYTF
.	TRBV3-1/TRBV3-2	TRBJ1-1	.	TGTGCCAGCAGCCAAGTGGGGACATTGAACACTGAAGCTTTCTTT	CASSQVGTLNTEAFF
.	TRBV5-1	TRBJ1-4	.	TGCGCCAGCACCGCCGCAGGAAATGAAAAACTGTTTTTT	CASTAAGNEKLFF
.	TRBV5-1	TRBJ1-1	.	TGCGCCAGCAGCTACTCCTTCATGAACACTGAAGCTTTCTTT	CASSYSFMNTEAFF
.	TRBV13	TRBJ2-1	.	TGTGCCAGCAGCTTCGCCGGTCCCGATGAGCAGTTCTTC	CASSFAGPDEQFF
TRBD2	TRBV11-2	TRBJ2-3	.	TGTGCCAGCAGCCCCTTCCTAGCGGGCGCGAGCACAGATACGCAGTATTTT	CASSPFLAGASTDTQYF
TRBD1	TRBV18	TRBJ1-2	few	TGTGCCAGCTCACCAAAGACAGGGCCTTACACCTTC	CASSPKTGPYTF
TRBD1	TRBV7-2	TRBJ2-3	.	TGTGCCAGCAGCTTAGTCGGACAGGGACCGCAGTATTTT	CASSLVGQGPQYF
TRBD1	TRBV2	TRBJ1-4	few	TGTGCCAGCCTCTCGACAGGGGGCAATGAAAAACTGTTTTTT	CASLSTGGNEKLFF
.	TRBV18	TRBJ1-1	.	TGTGCCAGCTCACCACCGGGGAGCGAAGCTTTCTTT	CASSPPGSEAFF
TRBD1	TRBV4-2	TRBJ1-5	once	TGTGCCAGCAGCCGGACAGGGGATGGCAATCAGCCCCAGCATTTT	CASSRTGDGNQPQHF
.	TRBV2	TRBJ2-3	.	TGTGCCAGCAGTGCAGGGTCCCCCACAGATACGCAGTATTTT	CASSAGSPTDTQYF
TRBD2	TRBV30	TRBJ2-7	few	TGTGCCTGGAGTGTATGGCTAGCGGGGAAATACGAGCAGTACTTC	CAWSVWLAGKYEQYF
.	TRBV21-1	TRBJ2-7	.	TGTGCCAGCACCCTCTTTTTCGAGCAGTACTTC	CASTLFFEQYF
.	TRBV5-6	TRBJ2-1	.	TGTGCCAGCAGCTCGGGCCGGGGATCCTACAATGAGCAGTTCTTC	CASSSGRGSYNEQFF
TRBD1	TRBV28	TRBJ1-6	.	TGTGCCAGCAGCCTCATAACAGGGGATTCACCCCTCCACTTT	CASSLITGDSPLHF
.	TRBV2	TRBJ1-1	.	TGTGCCAGCAGTGCTAGGGACAAGAACACTGAAGCTTTCTTT	CASSARDKNTEAFF
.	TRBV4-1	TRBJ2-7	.	TGCGCCAGCAGCCCCCGGGACATCGGGACCTACGAGCAGTACTTC	CASSPRDIGTYEQYF
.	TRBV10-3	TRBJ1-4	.	TGTGCCATCAGTGAGAAGAACAGGGCGGATGAAAAACTGTTTTTT	CAISEKNRADEKLFF
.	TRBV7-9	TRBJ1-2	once	TGTGCCAGCAGCTTCGCAGGGCTACCCAACTATGGCTACACCTTC	CASSFAGLPNYGYTF
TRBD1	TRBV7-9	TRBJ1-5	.	TGTGCCAGCAGCTCACCAGGGGGGAATCAGCCCCAGCATTTT	CASSSPGGNQPQHF
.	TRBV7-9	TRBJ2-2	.	TGTGCCAGCAGCTGGGGGGAGATAAACACCGGGGAGCTGTTTTTT	CASSWGEINTGELFF
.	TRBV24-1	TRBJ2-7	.	TGTGCCACCACGGATTTTACGAGGCAGTACTTC	CATTDFTRQYF